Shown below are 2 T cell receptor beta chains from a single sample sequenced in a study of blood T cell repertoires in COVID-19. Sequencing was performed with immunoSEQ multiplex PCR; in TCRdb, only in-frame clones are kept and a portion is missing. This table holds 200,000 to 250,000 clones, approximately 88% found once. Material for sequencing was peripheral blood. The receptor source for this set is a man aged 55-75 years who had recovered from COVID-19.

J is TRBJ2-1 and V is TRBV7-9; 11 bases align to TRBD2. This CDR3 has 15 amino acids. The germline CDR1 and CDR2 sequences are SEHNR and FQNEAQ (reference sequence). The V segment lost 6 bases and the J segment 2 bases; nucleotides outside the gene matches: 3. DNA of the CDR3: TGTGCCAGCAGGCTAGCGGGAGGCCCCTACAATGAGCAGTTCTTC. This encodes CASRLAGGPYNEQFF. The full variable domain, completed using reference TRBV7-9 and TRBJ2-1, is DTGVSQNPRHKITKRGQNVTFRCDPISEHNRLYWYRQTLGQGPEFLTYFQNEAQLEKSRLLSDRFSAERPKGSFSTLEIQRTEQGDSAMYLCASRLAGGPYNEQFFGPGTRLTVL.

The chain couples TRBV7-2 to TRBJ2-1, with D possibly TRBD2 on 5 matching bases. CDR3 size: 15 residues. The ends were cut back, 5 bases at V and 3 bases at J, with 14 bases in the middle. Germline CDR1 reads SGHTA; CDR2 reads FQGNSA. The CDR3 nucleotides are TGTGCCAGCAGCCCCAGGAGGACTCTCTACAATGAGCAGTTCTTC. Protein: CASSPRRTLYNEQFF.